This T cell receptor beta chain was found in a study of OX40 agonist ivuxolimab in advanced cancers. Across the study: Prior therapy, whether anti-PD-1, anti-PD-L1 or anti-CTLA-4, was allowed, and less than 45% had some. Partial responses were achieved by three patients, one with hepatocellular carcinoma and two with cutaneous melanoma. Study-level points and caveats: Low normalized T-cell clonal expansion was also seen in some nonresponders. Partial responders at 0.1-3.0 mg/kg showed near-lowest clonal expansion.

Only in-frame clones appear in the TCRdb table, and some are missing; sequencing was by immunoSEQ multiplex PCR. This sample has about 83,000 clones, with around 90% found just once. On this clone: Its antigen is unidentified.

Germline-derived CDR1 and CDR2 are MGHRA and YSYEKL. V was pared by 4 bases and J by 7 bases, with 12 bases of the junction left unmatched. This CDR3 contains 16 residues. The source is an adult with an advanced solid tumor such as melanoma, head and neck, liver or kidney cancer. The sequencing here drew on CD4+ or CD8+ T cells sorted from blood, taken in a trial of the OX40 agonist ivuxolimab. The rearrangement links TRBV4-1 to TRBJ1-4, with 7 bases that match TRBD1. The CDR3 is CASSLSDRERIEKLFF. CDR3 nucleotide sequence: TGCGCCAGCAGCCTATCAGACAGGGAGAGGATTGAAAAACTGTTTTTT.